This TCR beta chain appears in the sequencing data of a study of blood T cell repertoires in COVID-19. For the study at large: Nucleic acid was either cDNA or gDNA, and it came from T cells, B-cell-depleted T cells, or PBMCs.

Per the original data handling: Amplification with reference gene primers provided the estimates of nucleated cell counts. The repertoire was sequenced with immunoSEQ multiplex PCR; TCRdb's copy has only in-frame clones and lacks some. V and J calls and clone size come straight from that table; D and trimming were deduced from the DNA. The sample records 200,000 to 300,000 clones, approximately 84% being singletons. V trimming: 0 bases; J trimming: 9 bases; junction bases outside the gene matches: 13. Germline CDR1 is SGHAT and CDR2 is FQNNGV. The CDR3 has 18 amino acids. The rearrangement joins TRBV11-2 to TRBJ1-6; 8 bases align to TRBD1. This TCR derives from a man in his fifties with acute or convalescent COVID-19. The sequenced sample was peripheral blood. The CDR3 reads CASSLDRFGQGASSPLHF. The DNA of the CDR3 is TGTGCCAGCAGCTTAGATCGATTTGGGCAGGGGGCGAGTTCACCCCTCCACTTT. Full variable domain (rest looked up from reference TRBV11-2 and TRBJ1-6): EAGVAQSPRYKIIEKRQSVAFWCNPISGHATLYWYQQILGQGPKLLIQFQNNGVVDDSQLPKDRFSAERLKGVDSTLKIQPAKLEDSAVYLCASSLDRFGQGASSPLHFGNGTRLTVT.